Listed below are T cell receptor beta chains from one sample, sequenced in a study of Ad26.COV2.S vaccination and SARS-CoV-2 variants. Sequencing used immunoSEQ multiplex PCR; TCRdb keeps in-frame clones, though not all of them. The table shows about 440,000 clones, with 90% occurring only once. The specimen was peripheral blood, collected in a trial of Ad26.COV2.S vaccine versus placebo. These receptors all come from a person between 18 and 59 years old who received the Ad26.COV2.S COVID-19 vaccine or a placebo. Both conserved end residues are part of each CDR3. A D gene is named only where the DNA matches it firmly.

V gene	D gene	J gene	CDR3 protein	CDR3 DNA
TRBV6-2/TRBV6-3	TRBD2	TRBJ2-4	CASSSSGTAKNIQYF	TGTGCCAGCAGTTCCAGCGGGACAGCCAAAAACATTCAGTACTTC
TRBV24-1	TRBD1	TRBJ1-2	CATSDAGQGPAHYGYTF	TGTGCCACCAGTGACGCTGGACAGGGCCCTGCCCACTATGGCTACACCTTC
TRBV28	.	TRBJ2-2	CASGPGEYTGELFF	TGTGCCAGTGGCCCTGGGGAGTATACCGGGGAGCTGTTTTTT
TRBV27	.	TRBJ2-5	CASSLTTSGETQYF	TGTGCCAGCAGTTTGACCACCTCGGGAGAGACCCAGTACTTC
TRBV7-8	TRBD2	TRBJ2-1	CASSLGGTSGTFFGGDEQFF	TGTGCCAGCAGCTTAGGCGGGACTAGCGGGACTTTTTTTGGCGGGGATGAGCAGTTCTTC
TRBV5-1	.	TRBJ2-3	CASSLEGRFDTDTQYF	TGCGCCAGCAGCTTGGAAGGCCGATTTGACACAGATACGCAGTATTTT
TRBV5-4	TRBD2	TRBJ2-1	CASSFGTSGLNEQFF	TGTGCCAGCAGCTTTGGGACTAGCGGGCTCAATGAGCAGTTCTTC
TRBV19	.	TRBJ1-5	CASSSRALNQPQHF	TGTGCCAGTAGTAGCCGGGCCCTCAATCAGCCCCAGCATTTT
TRBV20-1	.	TRBJ1-5	CSASRPGHPVGQPQHF	TGCAGTGCTAGTCGACCGGGCCATCCTGTGGGTCAGCCCCAGCATTTT
TRBV6-5	.	TRBJ1-1	CASSYPGDVFEAFF	TGTGCCAGCAGTTACCCGGGGGACGTCTTCGAAGCTTTCTTT
TRBV9	.	TRBJ1-1	CASSVHENTEAFF	TGTGCCAGCAGCGTACACGAGAACACTGAAGCTTTCTTT